This is a list of T cell receptor beta chains from one sample in a study of CD8+ T cells in alopecia areata. The assay was immunoSEQ multiplex PCR, and TCRdb's table has in-frame clones only and misses some. The sample includes about 42,000 clones, around 71% of them seen just once. Sequencing used CD8+ T cells sorted from blood, obtained at week 4, from a patient treated with tofacitinib. Receptors originate from a human donor with alopecia areata. Both conserved end residues are part of each CDR3. A D gene is named only where the DNA matches it firmly. Clone size is shown for a subset of rows, as once, few, many or a class of expanded clone.

J	V	D	size	DNA	CDR3
TRBJ2-1	TRBV19	NA	NA	TGTGCCAGTATGGGGGGCGCGGAGTACAATGAGCAGTTCTTC	CASMGGAEYNEQFF
TRBJ2-7	TRBV30	TRBD1	NA	TGTGCCTGGAGTGTCGGGACAGGGGCCTACGAGCAGTACTTC	CAWSVGTGAYEQYF
TRBJ2-5	TRBV12-5	NA	NA	TGTGCTAGTGGTCCAACCGGGACTCAAGACCAGGACTTC	CASGPTGTQDQDF
TRBJ2-3	TRBV29-1	NA	NA	TGCAGCGTTGACTGGGAGGCCGATACGCAGTATTTT	CSVDWEADTQYF
TRBJ1-6	TRBV4-1	NA	NA	TGCGCCAGCAGCCCCGGGGCACAAAATTCACCCCTCCACTTT	CASSPGAQNSPLHF
TRBJ1-2	TRBV27	NA	NA	TGTGCCAGCAGTTTATCACCCGTTTATGGCTACACCTTC	CASSLSPVYGYTF
TRBJ2-1	TRBV19	TRBD1	few	TGTGCCAGTAGTATCCCGGGACAGGGCTACAATGAGCAGTTCTTC	CASSIPGQGYNEQFF
TRBJ2-1	TRBV10-3	NA	NA	TGTGCCATCAGTGAGTCGGCGGGACGGGCGTACAATGAGCAGTTCTTC	CAISESAGRAYNEQFF
TRBJ2-7	TRBV15	NA	few	TGTGCCACCGGAACTGGTGGGGAGGACGAGCAGTACTTC	CATGTGGEDEQYF
TRBJ2-5	TRBV13	TRBD1	NA	TGTGCCAGCAGCTCCTTTCGGCTCAGACAGGGGGCTCAAGAGACCCAGTACTTC	CASSSFRLRQGAQETQYF
TRBJ2-7	TRBV18	NA	NA	TGTGCCAGCTCACCCAGGGAAGGCACCTACGAGCAGTACTTC	CASSPREGTYEQYF